These 15 T cell receptor beta chains share one sample of origin, sequenced in a study of CD8 T cells in Susac syndrome. A quantity of 0.5 to 1 ug RNA underwent reverse transcription using random hexamers. TCRdb re-called the immunoSEQ multiplex PCR reads with MiXCR, one entry per CDR3 protein. This sample has around 300,000 distinct CDR3 sequences, with around 90% found just once. Sequencing was done on a sample of CD4+ T cells from PBMCs. The receptors derive from a human donor with multiple sclerosis.

This CDR3 is CASSIEARYNQPQHF. DNA for the CDR3: TGTGCCAGTAGTATAGAAGCCAGGTACAATCAGCCCCAGCATTTT. V is TRBV19 and J is TRBJ1-5; the D is unclear. CDR1 is LNHDA and CDR2 is SQIVND in the germline V gene (reference sequence). CDR3 length: 15 residues. V shed 0 bases and J shed 3 bases, with 9 bases lying between them.

Written as DNA, the CDR3 is TGCGCCAGCAGCTTGGGTGGGGGACCTAGTTACTCCTACGAGCAGTACTTC. Its protein is CASSLGGGPSYSYEQYF. The J gene is TRBJ2-7, the V gene TRBV5-1; either TRBD1 or TRBD2 may fit D (5 bases each). The V gene's germline CDR1 is SGHRS and CDR2 YFSETQ. V lost 0 bases and J lost 0, with 16 bases in between. CDR3 length: 17 amino acids.

The J gene is TRBJ2-7, the V gene TRBV7-8; maybe TRBD1 (5 bases). This CDR3 has 14 residues. Trimming removed 5 bases from V and 3 bases from J, with 14 bases in between. Germline CDR1 reads SGHVS; CDR2 reads FQNEAQ. The CDR3 protein is CASSPSPGNYEQYF. As DNA, the CDR3 is TGTGCCAGCAGCCCTTCTCCAGGGAACTACGAGCAGTACTTC.

V and J are TRBV29-1 and TRBJ2-3; 8 bases match TRBD2. The CDR3 has 15 amino acids. J gave up 2 bases and V 5 bases, and 9 bases lay outside the gene matches. CDR1 and CDR2 from the germline V gene are SQVTM and ANQGSEA. CDR3 loop: CSVLLAGIYTDTQYF. The CDR3, as DNA: TGCAGCGTTTTATTAGCGGGGATCTACACAGATACGCAGTATTTT.

This chain joins TRBV4-1 and TRBJ2-1; perhaps TRBD1 as D (6 bases). Per germline, CDR1 MGHRA and CDR2 YSYEKL. CDR3 length equals 17 residues. The V end was cut by 0 bases, the J end by 5 bases, with 17 bases between. The CDR3 sequence: CASSQDLRGTYNNEQFF. The CDR3 DNA reads as TGCGCCAGCAGCCAAGATTTAAGGGGGACGTACAACAATGAGCAGTTCTTC.

V and J are TRBV19 and TRBJ1-5; D is undetermined. Germline V gene data show CDR1 as LNHDA and CDR2 as SQIVND (reference sequence). The CDR3 has 15 residues. The germline V and J ends were trimmed by 5 bases and 5 bases, with 16 bases remaining between them. CDR3 sequence reads: CASSPQPVIYQPQHF. The CDR3 coding sequence is TGTGCCAGTAGTCCTCAGCCCGTAATTTATCAGCCCCAGCATTTT.

This clonotype appeared a few times. V gene TRBV28 combines with J gene TRBJ1-5; D is uncertain. This CDR3 has 12 amino acids. The germline gives CDR1 MDHEN, CDR2 SYDVKM. Trimming left V 8 bases short and J 0 bases short, with 5 bases between. The CDR3 DNA follows: TGTGCCAGCCGCGATAGCAATCAGCCCCAGCATTTT. Encoded protein: CASRDSNQPQHF. Full variable domain (rest looked up from reference TRBV28 and TRBJ1-5): DVKVTQSSRYLVKRTGEKVFLECVQDMDHENMFWYRQDPGLGLRLIYFSYDVKMKEKGDIPEGYSVSREKKERFSLILESASTNQTSMYLCASRDSNQPQHFGDGTRLSIL.

The chain recombines TRBV19 with TRBJ2-3, with TRBD2 identical over 8 bases. V lost 11 bases, J lost 6 bases, and 7 bases stayed unmatched. This CDR3 has 12 amino acids. Germline CDR1 and CDR2: LNHDA and SQIVND (reference sequence). CDR3 nucleotide sequence: TGTGCCGTCGGGGGGGCCGGGGATACGCAGTATTTT. It translates to CAVGGAGDTQYF.

Note on this clonotype: The DNA is left out, because the CDR3 cannot be placed on it with certainty; the CDR3 is given as TCRdb lists it. This rearrangement joins TRBV3-1 to TRBJ1-3. Counting both end residues, the CDR3 totals 19 amino acids. The germline gives CDR1 LGHDT, CDR2 YNNKEL (reference sequence). Here the CDR3 reads CASSQDFRTANCLETPYIF.

The rearrangement uses TRBV3-1 and TRBJ2-1; D remains ambiguous. The V and J ends lost 4 bases and 7 bases respectively, with 14 bases between them. The germline V gene encodes CDR1 LGHDT and CDR2 YNNKEL (reference sequence). The CDR3 spans 14 residues. The CDR3 spells CASSPELSLNEQFF. CDR3 nucleotides: TGTGCCAGCAGCCCAGAGCTTAGCTTGAATGAGCAGTTCTTC.

The chain recombines TRBV4-2 with TRBJ2-7, with D tentatively TRBD1 (6 bases). The length of the CDR3 is 15 residues. Germline assignment: CDR1 LGHNA and CDR2 YNFKEQ. The V end lost 3 bases, the J end lost 2 bases, and 14 bases lay between the germline ends. CDR3 sequence reads: CASSHQGTPTYEQYF. CDR3 in DNA: TGTGCCAGCAGCCACCAGGGGACGCCCACCTACGAGCAGTACTTC.

The genes are TRBV30 and TRBJ1-2; D possibly corresponds to TRBD1 (5 bases). The germline CDR1 and CDR2 sequences are GTSNPN and SVGIG (reference sequence). The CDR3 consists of 14 residues. V was trimmed by 4 bases and J by 1 base, leaving 13 bases between them. The CDR3 region is CAWTPGGSNYGYTF. The DNA of the CDR3 is TGTGCCTGGACCCCCGGGGGGAGTAACTATGGCTACACCTTC.

The rearrangement joins TRBV19 to TRBJ1-1, with D tentatively TRBD1 (5 bases). From germline, CDR1 is LNHDA and CDR2 SQIVND (reference sequence). With 0 bases removed from V and 4 bases from J, the gap between germline ends came to 15 bases. CDR3 length equals 16 residues. The CDR3 here is CASSIDQQGRVTEAFF. The CDR3 DNA reads as TGTGCCAGTAGTATAGATCAGCAGGGTAGAGTCACTGAAGCTTTCTTT. The whole variable domain, remainder taken from reference TRBV19 and TRBJ1-1, is DGGITQSPKYLFRKEGQNVTLSCEQNLNHDAMYWYRQDPGQGLRLIYYSQIVNDFQKGDIAEGYSVSREKKESFPLTVTSAQKNPTAFYLCASSIDQQGRVTEAFFGQGTRLTVV.

The chain is built from TRBV7-2 and TRBJ2-3; D not resolved. The germline V gene has CDR1 SGHTA and CDR2 FQGNSA. Between the trimmed V and J ends, which lost 7 bases and 1 base, there was a span of 15 bases. This CDR3 spans 15 amino acids. The CDR3 region has the DNA TGTGCCAGCACCCTCTCCCCGGCTGGCACAGATACGCAGTATTTT. It translates to CASTLSPAGTDTQYF.

J is TRBJ2-5 and V is TRBV12-3 or TRBV12-4, with a tentative D call TRBD2 (5 bases). Trimming took off 1 base at V and 2 bases at J, with 11 bases between the two ends. This CDR3 region has 15 residues. The CDR3 loop is CASSLVAGGQETQYF. DNA of the CDR3: TGTGCCAGCAGTTTAGTCGCGGGCGGACAAGAGACCCAGTACTTC.